This T cell receptor beta chain comes out of a study of T-cell reconstitution after alpha-beta-depleted transplantation in children. The TCRbeta library incorporated unique molecular identifiers. TCRdb independently ran MiXCR on the PCR reads; one entry per CDR3 protein. There are about 190,000 distinct CDR3 sequences in the sample; around 7% occur only once, and around 2.7% lies in the top ten. The CDR3 sequence is 17 residues long. Germline V gene data show CDR1 as WNHNN and CDR2 as SYGVQD (reference sequence). V trimming: 4 bases; J trimming: 2 bases; junction bases outside the gene matches: 5. V and J are TRBV10-1 and TRBJ2-1, with 13 positions matching TRBD2. The sample consisted of PBMCs from the stem cell graft donor, taken from the stem cell graft. The clonotype originates from a human donor who donated a stem cell graft to a child with Wiskott-Aldrich syndrome. In DNA form, the CDR3 reads TGCGCCAGCAGTGTGGGACTAGCGGGAATGGCCTACAATGAGCAGTTCTTC. Translated, it gives CASSVGLAGMAYNEQFF.